This TCR beta chain is from a study of CD8+ T cells in alopecia areata. Overall study findings and caveats: Mice gave a clearer picture of TCR sharing than patients did, possibly for HLA-related reasons. Normal scalp had lower clonality than lesional scalp, with alopecia totalis/universalis lesions showing this most strongly. The study found that many expanded lesional clones persisted in scalp and blood during tofacitinib.

Extracted RNA was reverse transcribed, and the resulting cDNA served as sequencing template. Assay: immunoSEQ multiplex PCR; the TCRdb copy retains only in-frame clones and omits some. The sample has approximately 220,000 clones; around two fifths are singletons. This CDR3 is built from 16 residues. With V trimmed by 0 bases and J by 0 bases, 2 bases remained unmatched. In germline, CDR1 is SGHRS, CDR2 YFSETQ. Noted treatment: oral pan-JAK inhibitor, 5-10 mg twice daily. Those with alopecia areata gave lesional scalp punch biopsies and peripheral blood. Concerning this clone: Its antigen is still unknown.

This clonotype originated in a human donor with alopecia areata. This specimen was CD4+ T cells sorted from blood, taken between weeks 30 and 35, from a patient treated with tofacitinib. The chain combines TRBV5-1 with TRBJ1-5, with 8 nucleotides matching TRBD1. CDR3 protein: CASSLGTGYSNQPQHF. For the CDR3, the DNA is TGCGCCAGCAGCTTGGGGACAGGGTATAGCAATCAGCCCCAGCATTTT.